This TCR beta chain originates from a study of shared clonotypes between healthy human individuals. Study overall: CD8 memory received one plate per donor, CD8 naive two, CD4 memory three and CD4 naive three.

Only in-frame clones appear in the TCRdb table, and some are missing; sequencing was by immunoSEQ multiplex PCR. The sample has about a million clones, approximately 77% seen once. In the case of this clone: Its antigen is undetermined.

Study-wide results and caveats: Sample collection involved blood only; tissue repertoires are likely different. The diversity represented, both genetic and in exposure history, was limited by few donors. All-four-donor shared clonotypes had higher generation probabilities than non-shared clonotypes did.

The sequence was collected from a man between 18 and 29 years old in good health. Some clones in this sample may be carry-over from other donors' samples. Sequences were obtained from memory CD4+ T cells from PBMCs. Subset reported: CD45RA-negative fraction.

This CDR3 is CSAGIRNEQFF. CDR3 nucleotide sequence: TGCAGTGCTGGGATTCGCAATGAGCAGTTCTTC. The J gene is TRBJ2-1, the V gene TRBV20-1; D remains unclear. V was trimmed by 5 bases and J by 6 bases, leaving 8 bases between them. The length of the CDR3 is 11 residues. Germline-derived CDR1 and CDR2 are DFQATT and SNEGSKA (reference sequence).